Below, 29 T cell receptor beta chains from the same sample are listed, as sequenced in a study of shared clonotypes between healthy human individuals. Profiling relied on immunoSEQ multiplex PCR, and the TCRdb table lists in-frame clones only, not all of them. This table has 2 million to 2.5 million clones, about 90% appearing once. What was sequenced was naive CD4+ T cells from PBMCs. Subset of the sample: CD45RA+ positively selected. The receptors derive from a man younger than 35 in good health. Some clones in this sample may be carry-over from other donors' samples.

The V gene is TRBV11-3, the J gene TRBJ2-7; no clear D gene. The germline CDR1 and CDR2 sequences are SGHNT and YENEEA. V lost 3 bases, J lost 0 bases, and 12 bases lay in between. The CDR3 runs 15 residues. CDR3 sequence: CASSLNYLVSYEQYF. The CDR3 bases are TGTGCCAGCAGCTTGAACTACCTAGTCTCCTACGAGCAGTACTTC.

V gene TRBV4-3 combines with J gene TRBJ2-7; TRBD2 might be the D (6 bases). Trimming took off 0 bases at V and 6 bases at J, with 18 bases between the two ends. The CDR3 extends over 16 amino acids. Germline CDR1 reads LGHNA; CDR2 reads YSLEER. CDR3 DNA: TGCGCCAGCAGCCAAGATCCCGATACTAGCTGGATCGAGCAGTACTTC. Encoded protein: CASSQDPDTSWIEQYF.

This clone has just one count. CDR3 nucleotides: TGTGCCAGCAGCTCTGACCTAGCGGCTTCTCGAGAGACCCAGTACTTC. This gives the protein CASSSDLAASRETQYF. The gene calls are TRBV7-2 and TRBJ2-5; the match to TRBD2 covers 7 bases. This CDR3 has 16 amino acids. Germline V lookup: CDR1 SGHTA, CDR2 FQGNSA. The ends lost 4 bases at V and 4 bases at J; junction bases unmatched: 12.

V is TRBV7-3 and J is TRBJ2-1; D gene uncertain. Germline V lookup: CDR1 SGHTA, CDR2 FQGTGA. Trimming took 5 bases from V and 5 from J, leaving 10 bases between them. The CDR3 spans 13 residues. The CDR3 region is CASSPPDHNEQFF. CDR3 in DNA: TGTGCCAGCAGCCCCCCGGACCACAATGAGCAGTTCTTC.

This clone appeared once. The gene calls are TRBV6-5 and TRBJ1-2; unclear D gene. CDR1 is MNHEY, CDR2 SVGAGI, per germline. The CDR3 sequence is 14 residues long. V was trimmed by 2 bases and J by 3 bases, leaving 10 bases between them. The CDR3 sequence is CASSYSPGDYGYTF. In nucleotides, the CDR3 is TGTGCCAGCAGTTACAGCCCGGGAGACTATGGCTACACCTTC.

This clone was detected once. This chain links TRBV29-1 with TRBJ2-7, with 14 bases fitting TRBD2. The CDR3 is 13 amino acids. V lost 7 bases, J lost 7 bases, and 6 bases stayed unmatched. Germline V lookup: CDR1 SQVTM, CDR2 ANQGSEA. DNA for the CDR3: TGCAGCGGGACCGGGACTAGCGGGAGAGAGCAGTACTTC. Its translation is CSGTGTSGREQYF.

V and J are TRBV6-1 and TRBJ1-2, with unresolved D. The CDR3 is 15 residues long. Germline values: CDR1 MNHNS, CDR2 SASEGT. V lost 1 base and J 5 bases, leaving 14 bases between the germline ends. This CDR3 reads CASSEGELGFYGYTF. The CDR3 DNA is TGTGCCAGCAGTGAAGGAGAACTAGGGTTTTATGGCTACACCTTC.

This chain links TRBV7-2 with TRBJ1-2; D not resolved. The CDR3 totals 13 residues. Germline V gene sequence: CDR1 SGHTA, CDR2 FQGNSA. Trimming took 3 bases from V and 7 from J, leaving 12 bases between them. CDR3 nucleotide sequence: TGTGCCAGCAGCTTGCTCACACTCTTTGGCTACACCTTC. It specifies CASSLLTLFGYTF.

V gene TRBV6-5 combines with J gene TRBJ2-7; 11 nucleotides align to TRBD1. Looked up from germline, CDR1 is MNHEY and CDR2 is SVGAGI. The CDR3 length is 15 residues. Trimming at V came to 6 bases and at J to 2 bases, leaving 6 bases not matched to a gene. The CDR3 protein is CASSRDRGKAYEQYF. The CDR3 DNA reads as TGTGCCAGCAGCCGGGACAGGGGGAAGGCCTACGAGCAGTACTTC.

This clone turned up a few times. The rearrangement uses TRBV14 and TRBJ1-2, with D unresolved. This CDR3 has 12 residues. The V gene's germline CDR1 is SGHDN and CDR2 FVKESK. Deletions cut 0 bases from V and 13 bases from J, with 12 bases between. The CDR3 DNA follows: TGTGCCAGCAGCCAAGATTCGTACGCCCTCACCTTC. This encodes CASSQDSYALTF.

The genes are TRBV7-2 and TRBJ1-1; TRBD1 might be the D (6 bases). Germline V gene data show CDR1 as SGHTA and CDR2 as FQGNSA. This CDR3 contains 13 residues. V lost 5 bases and J 6 bases, leaving 13 bases between the germline ends. CDR3 residues: CASSPGQNSEAFF. CDR3 in DNA: TGTGCCAGCAGCCCTGGACAGAATTCTGAAGCTTTCTTT.

The genes are TRBV6-5 and TRBJ1-5; 8 bases fit TRBD1. The CDR3 is made up of 15 amino acids. The germline V gene encodes CDR1 MNHEY and CDR2 SVGAGI. Trimming removed 6 bases from V and 3 bases from J; junction bases left unmatched: 7. CDR3 in amino acids: CASSPTGADNQPQHF. The CDR3 DNA is TGTGCCAGCAGCCCGACAGGGGCCGACAATCAGCCCCAGCATTTT.

The rearrangement links TRBV6-5 to TRBJ1-5; D unclear. The CDR3 is 9 amino acids. Trimming pared 7 bases from V and 11 bases from J, leaving 6 bases between. Germline V CDR1 and CDR2: MNHEY, SVGAGI. CDR3 coding DNA: TGTGCCAGCAAGAGGGCCCAGCATTTT. It is translated as CASKRAQHF.

This sequence joins TRBV14 and TRBJ1-1; D is unclear. Trimming pared 2 bases from V and 7 bases from J, leaving 8 bases between. The germline V gene encodes CDR1 SGHDN and CDR2 FVKESK. The CDR3 is 12 residues long. The CDR3: CASSQSTREAFF. The CDR3 DNA reads TGTGCCAGCAGCCAATCAACACGTGAAGCTTTCTTT.

The chain couples TRBV5-5 to TRBJ2-7; D not resolved. V was pared by 4 bases and J by 1 base, with 21 bases between. CDR3 length: 17 amino acids. The V gene's germline CDR1 is SGHKS and CDR2 YYEKEE (reference sequence). The CDR3 bases are TGTGCCAGCAGCGTCGGCCCAATAAAACAAGGTTCCTACGAGCAGTACTTC. Protein: CASSVGPIKQGSYEQYF.

In its sample, this clone was seen once. The J gene is TRBJ2-7, the V gene TRBV30; perhaps D is TRBD1 or TRBD2 (6 bases each). The V and J ends lost 3 bases and 4 bases respectively, with 19 bases between them. CDR3 size: 15 residues. Germline-derived CDR1 and CDR2 are GTSNPN and SVGIG (reference sequence). CDR3 loop: CAWSAGGTPGYEQYF. In DNA, the CDR3 is TGTGCCTGGAGCGCAGGCGGGACACCAGGGTACGAGCAGTACTTC.

This chain joins TRBV6-1 and TRBJ2-1, with a possible D match to TRBD1 (6 bases). The CDR3 contains 15 residues. Per germline, CDR1 MNHNS and CDR2 SASEGT. Trimming shortened V by 5 bases and J by 0 bases, and 11 bases separated the two germline ends. In DNA, the CDR3 is TGTGCCAGCAGTCTTGACAGGAGCTCCTACAATGAGCAGTTCTTC. Its translation: CASSLDRSSYNEQFF.

The chain couples TRBV10-1 to TRBJ1-3; perhaps TRBD1 as D (5 bases). V dropped 0 bases and J dropped 2 bases, with 11 bases sitting between them. Germline V gene sequence: CDR1 WNHNN, CDR2 SYGVQD (reference sequence). The CDR3 is 16 amino acids. The CDR3 reads CASSESRGIPGNTIYF. CDR3 bases: TGCGCCAGCAGTGAGTCTCGGGGGATCCCTGGAAACACCATATATTTT.

This chain joins TRBV6-1 and TRBJ2-5; a weak D match, TRBD2 (5 bases). The CDR3 runs to 16 residues. From germline, CDR1 is MNHNS and CDR2 SASEGT. V shed 2 bases and J shed 7 bases, with 20 bases lying between them. The CDR3 is CASSESGSEQTRTQYF. CDR3 DNA: TGTGCCAGCAGTGAATCGGGTAGCGAGCAGACCAGGACCCAGTACTTC.

The chain employs TRBV11-3 and TRBJ2-3; possibly TRBD2 for D (6 bases). The CDR3 covers 14 residues. Trimming shortened V by 5 bases and J by 4 bases, and 13 bases separated the two germline ends. CDR1 is SGHNT and CDR2 is YENEEA in the germline V gene. The CDR3 sequence: CASSIRGRPDTQYF. The CDR3 coding sequence is TGTGCCAGCAGCATACGGGGGAGGCCAGATACGCAGTATTTT.

This clone was detected only once. V usage is TRBV28 and J usage is TRBJ1-2; possible D gene TRBD1, 6 bases. The CDR3 length is 15 residues. CDR1 is MDHEN, CDR2 SYDVKM, per germline. With 0 bases removed from V and 3 bases from J, the gap between germline ends came to 11 bases. The CDR3 spells CASSLWQGTYYGYTF. CDR3 bases: TGTGCCAGCAGTTTATGGCAGGGGACTTACTATGGCTACACCTTC.

The CDR3 DNA is TGTGCCAGCAGCGCCGAGACAGGGGGCGGTGAAAAACTGTTTTTT. Translation gives CASSAETGGGEKLFF. The chain is built from TRBV9 and TRBJ1-4, with TRBD1 matching 10 bases. With 3 bases clipped from V and 7 bases from J, the junction kept 6 bases outside the gene matches. The CDR3 is 15 amino acids. Germline V CDR1 and CDR2: SGDLS, YYNGEE.

V is TRBV28 and J is TRBJ2-3; D is perhaps TRBD2 (6 bases). In germline, CDR1 is MDHEN, CDR2 SYDVKM. The CDR3 consists of 14 residues. V was cut by 7 bases and J by 2 bases, with 13 bases left in between. The CDR3 is CASTPGRPTDTQYF. DNA for the CDR3: TGTGCCAGCACCCCGGGGAGGCCCACAGATACGCAGTATTTT.

This sequence joins TRBV15 and TRBJ1-1; possibly TRBD1 for D (6 bases). V lost 5 bases to trimming and J lost 4 bases, with 11 bases between them. CDR3 length equals 13 residues. Germline lookup yields CDR1 LNHNV and CDR2 YYDKDF (reference sequence). The CDR3 protein is CATSSGGGTEAFF. DNA for the CDR3: TGTGCCACCAGCTCCGGAGGGGGCACTGAAGCTTTCTTT.

V is TRBV19 and J is TRBJ2-4; 13 nucleotides match TRBD2. Germline loops: CDR1 LNHDA, CDR2 SQIVND (reference sequence). CDR3 length equals 17 residues. Unmatched junction bases numbered 5, after V lost 3 bases and J lost 3 bases. The CDR3 sequence: CASSMSGLAGNKNIQYF. DNA for the CDR3: TGTGCCAGTAGTATGTCGGGACTAGCGGGGAACAAAAACATTCAGTACTTC.

The rearrangement joins TRBV18 to TRBJ2-3; 8 positions agree with TRBD2. The CDR3 sequence is 14 residues long. Per germline, CDR1 KGHSH and CDR2 LQKENI. The V and J ends lost 6 bases and 1 base, in that order; junction bases with no gene match: 3. CDR3 DNA: TGTGCCAGCTCCGGGGGGGCAGGCACAGATACGCAGTATTTT. Translation: CASSGGAGTDTQYF. The whole variable domain, remainder taken from reference TRBV18 and TRBJ2-3, is NAGVMQNPRHLVRRRGQEARLRCSPMKGHSHVYWYRQLPEEGLKFMVYLQKENIIDESGMPKERFSAEFPKEGPSILRIQQVVRGDSAAYFCASSGGAGTDTQYFGPGTRLTVL.

This chain uses TRBV4-1 with TRBJ2-1; D unclear. With 1 base removed from V and 3 bases from J, the gap between germline ends came to 13 bases. The CDR3 spans 16 residues. Germline-derived CDR1 and CDR2 are MGHRA and YSYEKL. The CDR3 loop reads CASSQGSWSDYNEQFF. The CDR3, as DNA: TGCGCCAGCAGCCAAGGGAGCTGGTCCGACTACAATGAGCAGTTCTTC.

V usage is TRBV19 and J usage is TRBJ2-2; 7 positions match TRBD1. This CDR3 region has 15 residues. The germline V gene encodes CDR1 LNHDA and CDR2 SQIVND (reference sequence). With 6 bases clipped from V and 4 bases from J, the junction kept 8 bases outside the gene matches. The CDR3 bases are TGTGCCAGTAGCTCACCCGGACAGGTCACCGGGGAGCTGTTTTTT. It specifies CASSSPGQVTGELFF.

Of note for this clone: The same CDR3 is also encoded by other DNA sequences in this sample. The genes are TRBV6-5 and TRBJ2-7, with D possibly matching TRBD2 (5 bases). The CDR3 is made up of 14 amino acids. The ends were cut back, 0 bases at V and 3 bases at J, with 9 bases in the middle. From germline, CDR1 is MNHEY and CDR2 SVGAGI. The CDR3 coding sequence is TGTGCCAGCAGTTACTCAATCCGGGGCTACGAGCAGTACTTC. Its protein is CASSYSIRGYEQYF.